This T cell receptor (beta chain) was recovered during a study of T cell repertoires in cytomegalovirus infection (dated by TCRdb to between 2017 and 2020). Regarding the complete study: Peptide stimulations targeted recently identified HLA-C-restricted CMV epitopes, whose presentation resists viral immunomodulation, together with well-studied HLA-B-restricted epitopes. Donor HLA type was relevant to the analysis, because carriage of CMV infection together with the matching HLA type was indicated by public TCR beta signatures. Paper-wide results and their limitations: Cumulative frequency of public TCR beta family members discriminated carriers of CMV infection plus the relevant HLA type in this cohort and an independent approximately 370-donor cohort. In the ex vivo response, HLA-C-restricted CMV-specific TCR beta clonotypes were dominant, and in two of eight donors the single most frequent clonotype came from this HLA-C-restricted group.

This clonotype showed up just a few times. Its antigen is currently not known. Per-base qualities were not stored, and no clone one base away is much larger. The junction carries 11 bases between V and J, which are trimmed by 4 bases and 1 base respectively. Per the germline V gene, MGHRA is the CDR1 and YSYEKL is the CDR2. The CDR3 starts with the cysteine, ends with the phenylalanine, and has 15 residues. Only the CDR3 region is kept as DNA, spanning 45 bases read in frame from base 1. Explained via the paper, the treatment or condition label denotes: in vitro stimulation with specific CMV peptide epitopes to enrich CMV-specific T cells. TCRdb names Illumina HiSeq 1500 as the instrument used. In-frame beta chains were kept once TCRdb had trimmed the public reads at Q25 with fastp and called clones with MiXCR. Each record represents a unique CDR3 protein, reported with the most common genes and DNA among its rows. For this sample the table gives about 52,000 distinct CDR3 sequences, of which about 20% were detected only once. The ten top clones hold roughly 75% of the sample.

The V and J genes are TRBV4-1 and TRBJ1-5; the D gene is not confidently resolved. The receptor was isolated from a human donor in good health (CMV status not recorded). Some clones in this sample may be carry-over from other donors' samples. The material sequenced was CD8+ T cells from cultured PBMCs, taken from culture after CMV antigen stimulation. The CDR3 here reads CASSPKMESNQPQHF. The bases are TGCGCCAGCAGCCCTAAGATGGAAAGCAATCAGCCCCAGCATTTT.